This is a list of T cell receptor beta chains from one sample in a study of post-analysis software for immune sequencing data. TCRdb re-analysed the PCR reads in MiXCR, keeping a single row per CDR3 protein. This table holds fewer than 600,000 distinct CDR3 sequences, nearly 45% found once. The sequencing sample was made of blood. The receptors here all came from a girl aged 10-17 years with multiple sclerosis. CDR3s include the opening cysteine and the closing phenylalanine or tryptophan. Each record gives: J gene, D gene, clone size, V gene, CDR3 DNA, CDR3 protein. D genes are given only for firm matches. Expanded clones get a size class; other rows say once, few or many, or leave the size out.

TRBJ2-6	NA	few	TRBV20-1	TGCAGTGCTCGCAACAGGGTACCTGGGGCCAACGTCCTGACTTTC	CSARNRVPGANVLTF
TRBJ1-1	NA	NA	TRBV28	TGTGCCAGCAGCCTGCGACTTGGGGGTAGCGCTGAAGCTTTCTTT	CASSLRLGGSAEAFF
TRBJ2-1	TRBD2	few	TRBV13	TGTGCCAGCAGCTCCCGGACTAGCGGAGGAGCTTACAATGAGCAGTTCTTC	CASSSRTSGGAYNEQFF
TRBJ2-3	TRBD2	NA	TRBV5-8	TGTGCCAGCAGCCTCCGGCCTAGCGGGAGAAGTACAGATACGCAGTATTTT	CASSLRPSGRSTDTQYF
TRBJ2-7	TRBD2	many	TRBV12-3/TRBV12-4	TGTGCCAGCAGGGCTCTAGCGGGCCCTTCCTACGAGCAGTACTTC	CASRALAGPSYEQYF
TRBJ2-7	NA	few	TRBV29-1	TGCAGCGGAAGGGACAACTCCTACGAGCAGTACTTC	CSGRDNSYEQYF
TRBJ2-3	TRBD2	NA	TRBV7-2	TGTGCCAGCGGCTTAGCGCGTACTAGCGGGATAGCAGATACGCAGTATTTT	CASGLARTSGIADTQYF
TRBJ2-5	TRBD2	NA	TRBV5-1	TGCGCCAGCAGCTCCCGGACTAGCGGGCGACAAGAGACCCAGTACTTC	CASSSRTSGRQETQYF
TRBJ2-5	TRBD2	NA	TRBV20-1	TGCAGTGCTGAAGCCCCTAGCGGGAGGGCCATTCCAGAGACCCAGTACTTC	CSAEAPSGRAIPETQYF
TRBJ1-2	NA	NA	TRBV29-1	TGCAGCGTTGACTTACAGGGACCGTATGGCTACACCTTC	CSVDLQGPYGYTF
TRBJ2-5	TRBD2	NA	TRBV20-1	TGCAGTGCTAGAGGTCAAAGCGGGGGGCCCCAAGAGACCCAGTACTTC	CSARGQSGGPQETQYF
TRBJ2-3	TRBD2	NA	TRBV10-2	TGCGCCAGCAGTGTCAGGGCTAGCGGGAGGGGAGATACGCAGTATTTT	CASSVRASGRGDTQYF
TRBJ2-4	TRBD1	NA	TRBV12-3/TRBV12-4	TGTGCCAGCAGTTCCCGGGACAGGGGGGAAAACATTCAGTACTTC	CASSSRDRGENIQYF
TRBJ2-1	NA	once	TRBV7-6	TGTGCCAGCAGCTCCGTCCGGCTGGTTTGGCATGAGCAGTTCTTC	CASSSVRLVWHEQFF
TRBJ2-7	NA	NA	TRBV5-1	TGCGCCAGCAGCTGGGGGGACAGAACCTACGAGCAGTACTTC	CASSWGDRTYEQYF
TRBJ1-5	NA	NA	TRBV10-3	TGTGCCATCAAAAGCGGGGTGAGCAATCAGCCCCAGCATTTT	CAIKSGVSNQPQHF
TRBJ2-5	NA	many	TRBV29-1	TGCAGCGTTGTGTTGCGTCTCCAAGAGACCCAGTACTTC	CSVVLRLQETQYF
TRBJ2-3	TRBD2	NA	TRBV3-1	TGTGCCAGCAGCCAAGACGACCGGTGGACTAGGAGCACAGATACGCAGTATTTT	CASSQDDRWTRSTDTQYF
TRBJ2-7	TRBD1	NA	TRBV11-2	TGTGCCAGCAGTGACAGACAGGGACCAATCTACGAGCAGTACTTC	CASSDRQGPIYEQYF
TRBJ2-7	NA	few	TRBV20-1	TGCAGTGCTCCTAATGGACTGCCAACCCTCGAGCAGTACTTC	CSAPNGLPTLEQYF
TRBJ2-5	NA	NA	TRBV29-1	TGCAGCCCTCACTCAGCAGGGACCCAAGAGACCCAGTACTTC	CSPHSAGTQETQYF
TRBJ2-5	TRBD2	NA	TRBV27	TGTGCCAGCAGCCATCGGACTAGCCTCCTGGAGACCCAGTACTTC	CASSHRTSLLETQYF
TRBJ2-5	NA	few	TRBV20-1	TGCAGTGCTGATGGCAGCGAGGAGACCCAGTACTTC	CSADGSEETQYF
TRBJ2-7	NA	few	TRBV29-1	TGCAGCGTTGAAGAGGGAGGGGGCTCCTACGAGCAGTACTTC	CSVEEGGGSYEQYF
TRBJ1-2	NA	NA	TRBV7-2	TGTGCCAGCAGCTTATATGTGACATTGCAGCCGTATGGCTACACCTTC	CASSLYVTLQPYGYTF
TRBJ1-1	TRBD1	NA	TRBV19	TGTGCCAGTGGGACAGCCGTTTACACTGAAGCTTTCTTT	CASGTAVYTEAFF
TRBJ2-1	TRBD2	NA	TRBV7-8	TGTGCCAGCAGACCACGGACTAGCGGGAGCAATGAGCAGTTCTTC	CASRPRTSGSNEQFF
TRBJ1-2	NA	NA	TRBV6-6	TGTGCCACCTCCTTAAAAGTTAATGGCTACACCTTC	CATSLKVNGYTF
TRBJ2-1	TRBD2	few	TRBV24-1	TGTGCCACCAGAGGACTAGCGGACAATGAGCAGTTCTTC	CATRGLADNEQFF
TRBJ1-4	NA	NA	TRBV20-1	TGCAGTGCTAGACCCGGATGGGGAGAGGGAGAAAAACTGTTTTTT	CSARPGWGEGEKLFF
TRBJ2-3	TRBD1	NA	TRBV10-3	TGTGCCATGAGGGGACAGGGCACAGATACGCAGTATTTT	CAMRGQGTDTQYF
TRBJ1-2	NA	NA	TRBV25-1	TGTGCCAGCAGTCGCGGTTTTGGGGGCTACACCTTC	CASSRGFGGYTF
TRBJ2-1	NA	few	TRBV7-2	TGTGCCAGCAGCCCCGGGCCCCCCGCTCAGTTCTTC	CASSPGPPAQFF
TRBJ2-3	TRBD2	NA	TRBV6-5	TGTGCCAGCAGTTACGAGCGGGAGGGGGATACGCAGTATTTT	CASSYEREGDTQYF
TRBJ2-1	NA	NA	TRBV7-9	TGTGCCAGCAGCAACCGGGGCGGACACTCCTACAATGAGCAGTTCTTC	CASSNRGGHSYNEQFF
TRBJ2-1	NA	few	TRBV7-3	TGTGCCAGCACCCAATACCCAGGACAGCCGGGGAATGAGCAGTTCTTC	CASTQYPGQPGNEQFF
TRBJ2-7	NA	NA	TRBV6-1	TGTGCCAGCAGTGATATGGGCGTTACCTTGTCGTACGAGCAGTACTTC	CASSDMGVTLSYEQYF
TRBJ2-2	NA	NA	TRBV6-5	TGTGCCAGCACTCCCCCAGGGAGCGGCCTCACCGGGGAGCTGTTTTTT	CASTPPGSGLTGELFF
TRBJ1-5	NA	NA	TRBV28	TGTGCCAGCAGTTCTCCCAATCAGCCCCAGCATTTT	CASSSPNQPQHF
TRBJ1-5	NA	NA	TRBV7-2	TGTGCCAGCAGCCTAGCAGGCAGGCGTAATCAGCCCCAGCATTTT	CASSLAGRRNQPQHF
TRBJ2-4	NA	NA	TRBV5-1	TGCGCCAGCAGCTCTAAGGACTCAGGTTCCCGGGGGATTCAGTACTTC	CASSSKDSGSRGIQYF
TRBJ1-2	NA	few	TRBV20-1	TGCAGTGCTAGAGATTTAAACAGCCAGGAGTATGGCTACACCTTC	CSARDLNSQEYGYTF
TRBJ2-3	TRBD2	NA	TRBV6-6	TGTGCCACCGCGACTAGCGGGAGAACGAGGGCCACAGATACGCAGTATTTT	CATATSGRTRATDTQYF
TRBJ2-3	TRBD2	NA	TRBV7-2	TGTGCCAGCAGCTTAGGGAGCGGGGTCAACACAGATACGCAGTATTTT	CASSLGSGVNTDTQYF
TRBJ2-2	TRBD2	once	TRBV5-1	TGCGCCAGCAGCTTGGGGAGCGGGACGAACACCGGGGAGCTGTTTTTT	CASSLGSGTNTGELFF
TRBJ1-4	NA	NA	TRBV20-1	TGCAGTGCTAGAGATAGCAGGGCGGCTAATGAAAAACTGTTTTTT	CSARDSRAANEKLFF
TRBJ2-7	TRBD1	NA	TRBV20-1	TGCAGTGCCGGCCGGGACAGGGTGGATGCTAGCTCCTACGAGCAGTACTTC	CSAGRDRVDASSYEQYF
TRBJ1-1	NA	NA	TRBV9	TGTGCCAGCGGAGGTAGATTCATGAACACTGAAGCTTTCTTT	CASGGRFMNTEAFF
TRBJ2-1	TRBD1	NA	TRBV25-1	TGTGCCAGCAGTGAATATTACCGGGACAGTGGACCCAATGAGCAGTTCTTC	CASSEYYRDSGPNEQFF
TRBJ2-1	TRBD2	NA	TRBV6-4	TGTGCCAGCAGTGATCAGCGCTTACTAGCGGGGCGCCGGAATGAGCAGTTCTTC	CASSDQRLLAGRRNEQFF
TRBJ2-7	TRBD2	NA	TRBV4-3	TGCGCCAGCAGCCAAGGGACTAGCGGTAACAACGAGCAGTACTTC	CASSQGTSGNNEQYF
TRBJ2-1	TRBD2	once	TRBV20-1	TGCAGTGCTAGGACTAGCGGGAGGATCGATGAGCAGTTCTTC	CSARTSGRIDEQFF
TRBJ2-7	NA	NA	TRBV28	TGTGCCAGCAGTTTGCGCTCCCGCTCCTACAATGAGCAGTACTTC	CASSLRSRSYNEQYF
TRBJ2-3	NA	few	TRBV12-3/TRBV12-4	TGTGCCAGCCGGAGGGGGGGAGTCCCAGATACGCAGTATTTT	CASRRGGVPDTQYF